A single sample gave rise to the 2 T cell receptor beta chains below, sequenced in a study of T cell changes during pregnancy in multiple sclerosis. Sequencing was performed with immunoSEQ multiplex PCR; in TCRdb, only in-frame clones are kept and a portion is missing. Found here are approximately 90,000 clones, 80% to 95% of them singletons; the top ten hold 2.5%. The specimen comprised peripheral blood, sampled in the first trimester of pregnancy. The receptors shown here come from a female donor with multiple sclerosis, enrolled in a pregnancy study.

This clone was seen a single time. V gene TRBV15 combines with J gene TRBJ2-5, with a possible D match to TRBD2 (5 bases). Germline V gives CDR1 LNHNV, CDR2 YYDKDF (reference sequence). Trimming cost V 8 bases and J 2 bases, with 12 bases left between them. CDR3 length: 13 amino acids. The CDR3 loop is CATSPWEQETQYF. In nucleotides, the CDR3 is TGTGCCACCTCGCCCTGGGAGCAAGAGACCCAGTACTTC.

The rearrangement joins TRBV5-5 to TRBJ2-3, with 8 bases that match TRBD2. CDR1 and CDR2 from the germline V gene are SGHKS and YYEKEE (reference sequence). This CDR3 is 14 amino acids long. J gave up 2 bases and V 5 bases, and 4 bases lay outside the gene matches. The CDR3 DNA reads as TGTGCCAGCAGTTTAGCGGGATTCACAGATACGCAGTATTTT. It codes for CASSLAGFTDTQYF.